Listed below are T cell receptor beta chains from one sample, sequenced in a study of T cell responses to AZD1222 COVID-19 vaccine. Data came from immunoSEQ multiplex PCR; TCRdb stores just in-frame clones and leaves some out. In the table there are 150,000 or so clones, around 90% of which are singletons. Sequenced here: peripheral blood, sampled on day 0 of AZD1222 vaccination. These receptors were collected from an adult in good health. Both conserved end residues are part of each CDR3.

CDR3 protein: CSVETGGASGELFF
V gene: TRBV29-1
J gene: TRBJ2-2

CDR3 protein: CATSDLLWGRETQYF
V gene: TRBV24-1
J gene: TRBJ2-5

CDR3 protein: CASSLRTEIYEQYF
V gene: TRBV19
J gene: TRBJ2-7

CDR3 protein: CASSMGGTSPRNNEQFF
V gene: TRBV19
J gene: TRBJ2-1

CDR3 protein: CARRNRYSYNEQFF
V gene: TRBV19
J gene: TRBJ2-1

CDR3 protein: CASSSPDGALAGANVLTF
V gene: TRBV7-3
J gene: TRBJ2-6

CDR3 protein: CASSVVQNTEAFF
V gene: TRBV9
J gene: TRBJ1-1

CDR3 protein: CASSEEGNTIYF
V gene: TRBV6-1
J gene: TRBJ1-3

CDR3 protein: CATSDYWRRSYEQYF
V gene: TRBV15
J gene: TRBJ2-7

CDR3 protein: CASSYPNGSVSYEQYF
V gene: TRBV6-2/TRBV6-3
J gene: TRBJ2-7

CDR3 protein: CASGTEARYEQFF
V gene: TRBV7-2
J gene: TRBJ2-1

CDR3 protein: CASSPGTGRGYTF
V gene: TRBV28
J gene: TRBJ1-2

CDR3 protein: CASSFRTGGAEAFF
V gene: TRBV28
J gene: TRBJ1-1

CDR3 protein: CASSSLPTGESIYGYTF
V gene: TRBV7-8
J gene: TRBJ1-2

CDR3 protein: CASSLASLRSFSFF
V gene: TRBV7-9
J gene: TRBJ1-1

CDR3 protein: CASLEGSNQPQHF
V gene: TRBV28
J gene: TRBJ1-5

CDR3 protein: CASSLGQRDEKLFF
V gene: TRBV5-1
J gene: TRBJ1-4

CDR3 protein: CAWRRSTEAFF
V gene: TRBV30
J gene: TRBJ1-1

CDR3 protein: CASSVEQGNTGELFF
V gene: TRBV6-4
J gene: TRBJ2-2

CDR3 protein: CATSDSGTRNTEAFF
V gene: TRBV24-1
J gene: TRBJ1-1

CDR3 protein: CAWNPNQSNSPLHF
V gene: TRBV30
J gene: TRBJ1-6

CDR3 protein: CSARGLNTQYF
V gene: TRBV20-1
J gene: TRBJ2-3

CDR3 protein: CASSRGTARVPTNEKLFF
V gene: TRBV11-2
J gene: TRBJ1-4

CDR3 protein: CASSQVAGVGYTF
V gene: TRBV4-3
J gene: TRBJ1-2

CDR3 protein: CASSENDGGLAHQETQYF
V gene: TRBV25-1
J gene: TRBJ2-5

CDR3 protein: CASSQRYGYTF
V gene: TRBV28
J gene: TRBJ1-2

CDR3 protein: CASRHSSGNTIYF
V gene: TRBV5-5
J gene: TRBJ1-3

CDR3 protein: CASSRVTGANVLTF
V gene: TRBV6-5
J gene: TRBJ2-6